This T cell receptor beta chain is drawn from a study of response to subunit inactivated influenza vaccine. Study observations and caveats: Every seasonal influenza vaccination brings in few new T cells, the authors suggested.

This clonotype has only a few counts. Antigen unknown. Germline-derived CDR1 and CDR2 are SGHVS and FNYEAQ. This CDR3 contains 16 residues. V was shortened by 1 base and J by 1 base, with 12 bases between the two germline ends. TCRdb independently ran MiXCR on the RT-PCR reads; one entry per CDR3 protein. The sample holds around 790,000 distinct CDR3 sequences; approximately 22% are singletons and the top ten take roughly 10%. The genes are TRBV7-6 and TRBJ2-3, with D maybe TRBD1 (6 bases). This receptor was taken from a man aged 50-60 years who received an inactivated influenza vaccine. Sequenced material: PBMCs from blood, taken roughly 5 days after vaccination. The CDR3 loop reads CASSLDPDSGTDTQYF. The CDR3 nucleotides read TGTGCCAGCAGCTTAGACCCGGACAGCGGCACAGATACGCAGTATTTT.